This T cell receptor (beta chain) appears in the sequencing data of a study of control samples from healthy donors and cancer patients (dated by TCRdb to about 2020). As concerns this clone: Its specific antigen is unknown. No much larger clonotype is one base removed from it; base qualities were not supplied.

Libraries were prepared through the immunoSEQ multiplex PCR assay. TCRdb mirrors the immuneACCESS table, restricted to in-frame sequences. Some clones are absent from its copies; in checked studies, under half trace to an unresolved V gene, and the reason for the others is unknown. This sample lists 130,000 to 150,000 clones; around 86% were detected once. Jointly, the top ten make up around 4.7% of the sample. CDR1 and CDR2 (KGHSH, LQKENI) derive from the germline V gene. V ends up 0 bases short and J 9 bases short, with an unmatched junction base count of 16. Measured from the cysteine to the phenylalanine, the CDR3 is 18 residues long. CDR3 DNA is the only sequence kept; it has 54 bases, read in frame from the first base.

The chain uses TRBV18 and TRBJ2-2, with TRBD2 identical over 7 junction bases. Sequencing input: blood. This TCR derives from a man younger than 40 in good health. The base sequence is TGTGCCAGCTCACCACCCGGGAGGAGAGGAATGAATCTCCGGGAGCTGTTTTTT. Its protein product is CASSPPGRRGMNLRELFF. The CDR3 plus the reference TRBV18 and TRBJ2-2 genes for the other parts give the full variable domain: NAGVMQNPRHLVRRRGQEARLRCSPMKGHSHVYWYRQLPEEGLKFMVYLQKENIIDESGMPKERFSAEFPKEGPSILRIQQVVRGDSAAYFCASSPPGRRGMNLRELFFGEGSRLTVL.